The 25 T cell receptor beta chains below all came from one sample that was sequenced in a study of neoadjuvant anti-PD-1 for oral cavity cancer. Sequencing used immunoSEQ multiplex PCR; TCRdb keeps in-frame clones, though not all of them. The profile shows 13,000 to 15,000 clones, around 82% of them singletons. Regarding time point: after neoadjuvant nivolumab, at surgical resection. Sequencing was performed on PBMCs, taken after nivolumab (anti-PD-1) treatment. Receptor source: a person aged 40 to 85 with oral cavity squamous cell carcinoma.

As regards this clone: The same CDR3 can be traced to other DNA sequences in this sample. This chain joins TRBV28 and TRBJ1-5; D is uncertain. Trimming shortened V by 6 bases and J by 0 bases, and 6 bases separated the two germline ends. Germline CDR1 MDHEN, CDR2 SYDVKM. The CDR3 contains 13 residues. The CDR3: CASSPDSNQPQHF. CDR3 coding DNA: TGTGCCAGCAGCCCCGATAGCAATCAGCCCCAGCATTTT.

The chain carries TRBV5-1 and TRBJ1-3, with D perhaps matching TRBD1 (5 bases). The CDR3 runs to 16 residues. Per germline, CDR1 SGHRS and CDR2 YFSETQ. V was pared by 0 bases and J by 0 bases, with 10 bases between. Here the CDR3 reads CASSLAGPSSGNTIYF. The CDR3 region has the DNA TGCGCCAGCAGCTTGGCGGGACCCAGCTCTGGAAACACCATATATTTT. The variable domain in full, completed from reference TRBV5-1 and TRBJ1-3, reads KAGVTQTPRYLIKTRGQQVTLSCSPISGHRSVSWYQQTPGQGLQFLFEYFSETQRNKGNFPGRFSGRQFSNSRSEMNVSTLELGDSALYLCASSLAGPSSGNTIYFGEGSWLTVV.

This chain joins TRBV7-8 and TRBJ1-2, with D hard to call. The CDR3 loop spans 15 amino acids. Trimming took off 7 bases at V and 1 base at J, with 16 bases between the two ends. Germline V gene sequence: CDR1 SGHVS, CDR2 FQNEAQ. The CDR3 nucleotides read TGTGCCAGCACCCCTCAAGGCAGGATTAACTATGGCTACACCTTC. Its translation: CASTPQGRINYGYTF.

In its sample, this clone was seen a few times. V gene TRBV2 combines with J gene TRBJ1-1, with D possibly being TRBD1 (5 bases). With 3 bases removed from V and 1 base from J, the gap between germline ends came to 12 bases. Germline V CDR1 and CDR2: SNHLY, FYNNEI. The CDR3 is made up of 15 amino acids. The CDR3: CASSDSLTANTEAFF. CDR3 nucleotides: TGTGCCAGCAGTGACAGCCTGACAGCGAACACTGAAGCTTTCTTT.

The chain carries TRBV27 and TRBJ2-7, with a weak D call TRBD2 (6 bases). Trimming took 6 bases from V and 2 from J, leaving 17 bases between them. The CDR3 has 15 residues. CDR1 MNHEY and CDR2 SMNVEV come from the germline V gene (reference sequence). The CDR3 DNA reads as TGTGCCAGCAGATCCCATGAGGGCGGGACCTACGAGCAGTACTTC. Protein product: CASRSHEGGTYEQYF.

The chain couples TRBV7-9 to TRBJ1-2; weak D call: TRBD1 (5 bases). Trimming took 2 bases from V and 4 from J, leaving 14 bases between them. The germline V gene has CDR1 SEHNR and CDR2 FQNEAQ (reference sequence). The CDR3 runs 15 residues. Here the CDR3 reads CASSLSDRRGYGYTF. DNA of the CDR3: TGTGCCAGCAGCTTAAGCGACAGACGCGGCTATGGCTACACCTTC.

Written as DNA, the CDR3 is TGTGCCAGCAGCCCCGGTTTGGGCAACGAGCAGTACTTC. This encodes CASSPGLGNEQYF. The chain has TRBV5-4 and TRBJ2-7; no firm D call. The CDR3 length is 13 residues. Trimming left V 4 bases short and J 5 bases short, with 13 bases between. Germline V gene sequence: CDR1 SGHNT, CDR2 YYREEE (reference sequence). The variable domain in full, with the rest retrieved from reference TRBV5-4 and TRBJ2-7, is ETGVTQSPTHLIKTRGQQVTLRCSSQSGHNTVSWYQQALGQGPQFIFQYYREEENGRGNFPPRFSGLQFPNYSSELNVNALELDDSALYLCASSPGLGNEQYFGPGTRLTVT.

V usage is TRBV7-9 and J usage is TRBJ1-3, with a weak D call TRBD1 (5 bases). Germline V CDR1 and CDR2: SEHNR, FQNEAQ (reference sequence). V lost 8 bases and J 0 bases, leaving 20 bases between the germline ends. The CDR3 covers 17 residues. In DNA form, the CDR3 reads TGTGCCAGCTCTCCGGGGGGGGATCTCGGCTCTGGAAACACCATATATTTT. Its protein product is CASSPGGDLGSGNTIYF.

The chain has TRBV2 and TRBJ2-5; the D is unclear. TRBJ2-7 explains the end of the DNA better; the J call may be wrong. Looked up from germline, CDR1 is SNHLY and CDR2 is FYNNEI. The CDR3 is 13 residues long. CDR3 protein: CATAGGGTYEQYF. DNA for the CDR3: TGTGCCACCGCCGGTGGCGGAACCTACGAGCAGTACTTC.

This clone has just a few counts. The rearrangement joins TRBV5-6 to TRBJ2-7; 7 nucleotides agree with TRBD1. The CDR3 has 17 amino acids. The junction had 14 bases not matched to a gene; V was cut back by 3 bases and J by 2 bases. Germline values: CDR1 SGHDT, CDR2 YYEEEE. For the CDR3, the DNA is TGTGCCAGCAGCTCTGGACAGGAACCGATTTTGACCTACGAGCAGTACTTC. Protein product: CASSSGQEPILTYEQYF.

This clone was detected once. This chain joins TRBV6-1 and TRBJ2-6; D not certain. This CDR3 spans 16 amino acids. Per germline, CDR1 MNHNS and CDR2 SASEGT. The germline V and J ends were trimmed by 4 bases and 0 bases, with 10 bases remaining between them. The chain's CDR3 is CASSALANSGANVLTF. The CDR3 nucleotides are TGTGCCAGCAGTGCCCTCGCGAACTCTGGGGCCAACGTCCTGACTTTC.

The rearrangement uses TRBV11-2 and TRBJ2-5; 10 bases are shared with TRBD1. V dropped 3 bases and J dropped 8; count of bases not matched to a gene: 6. Per germline, CDR1 SGHAT and CDR2 FQNNGV. CDR3 length: 14 residues. The CDR3 DNA sequence: TGTGCCAGCAGCTTCGCGTGGGACAGGGGCACCCAGTACTTC. This sequence encodes CASSFAWDRGTQYF.

The sample holds a few counts of this clone. The rearrangement links TRBV30 to TRBJ1-1, with 9 bases identical to TRBD1. V shed 3 bases, J shed 8 bases, and the junction held 13 bases outside the gene matches. Germline CDR1 GTSNPN, CDR2 SVGIG (reference sequence). The CDR3 contains 15 residues. Written as DNA, the CDR3 is TGTGCCTGGAGCGCTGTGGGACAGGGACCTATGGAAGCTTTCTTT. It specifies CAWSAVGQGPMEAFF.

J is TRBJ2-7 and V is TRBV9, with D possibly matching TRBD2 (6 bases). This CDR3 spans 14 amino acids. Trimming removed 0 bases from V and 2 bases from J, with 9 bases in between. The germline gives CDR1 SGDLS, CDR2 YYNGEE. The CDR3 DNA sequence: TGTGCCAGCAGCGTAGGGACTACCACCTACGAGCAGTACTTC. It is translated as CASSVGTTTYEQYF.

The sample holds one count of this clone. The rearrangement links TRBV18 to TRBJ1-2; D remains unclear. CDR1 is KGHSH, CDR2 LQKENI, per germline. Trimming took off 2 bases at V and 2 bases at J, with 9 bases between the two ends. The CDR3 is made up of 14 amino acids. CDR3: CASSPTGRNYGYTF. The CDR3, as DNA: TGTGCCAGCTCACCAACGGGCAGAAACTATGGCTACACCTTC. Together with reference TRBV18 and TRBJ1-2, the CDR3 gives the full variable domain: NAGVMQNPRHLVRRRGQEARLRCSPMKGHSHVYWYRQLPEEGLKFMVYLQKENIIDESGMPKERFSAEFPKEGPSILRIQQVVRGDSAAYFCASSPTGRNYGYTFGSGTRLTVV.

The rearrangement uses TRBV10-3 and TRBJ2-4; a weak D match, TRBD1 (6 bases). CDR1 ENHRY and CDR2 SYGVKD come from the germline V gene. The V end lost 0 bases, the J end lost 0 bases, and 12 bases lay between the germline ends. CDR3 length equals 17 residues. In DNA, the CDR3 is TGTGCCATCAGTGAGTCCGACAGGATTCTAGCCAAAAACATTCAGTACTTC. Translating it yields CAISESDRILAKNIQYF.

This chain uses TRBV5-1 with TRBJ2-7; 7 positions agree with TRBD1. Germline V gives CDR1 SGHRS, CDR2 YFSETQ. The CDR3 runs 15 residues. V gave up 4 bases and J gave up 3 bases; unmatched junction bases: 10. CDR3 residues: CASSLSPGQNYEQYF. CDR3 bases: TGCGCCAGCAGCCTATCCCCGGGACAGAACTACGAGCAGTACTTC.

This clone turned up a few times. The chain is built from TRBV2 and TRBJ1-2, with 8 bases matching TRBD1. Germline V gene sequence: CDR1 SNHLY, CDR2 FYNNEI. Trimming cost V 6 bases and J 5 bases; bases outside gene matches: 5. The CDR3 is made up of 13 amino acids. CDR3 in amino acids: CASRTGDGYGYTF. The CDR3 DNA sequence: TGTGCCAGCAGGACAGGGGACGGATATGGCTACACCTTC. Looking up the rest from reference TRBV2 and TRBJ1-2 gives the full variable domain: EPEVTQTPSHQVTQMGQEVILRCVPISNHLYFYWYRQILGQKVEFLVSFYNNEISEKSEIFDDQFSVERPDGSNFTLKIRSTKLEDSAMYFCASRTGDGYGYTFGSGTRLTVV.

The rearrangement links TRBV6-1 to TRBJ2-1; D call uncertain. CDR3 size: 19 residues. V lost 1 base and J lost 0, with 19 bases in between. CDR1 is MNHNS and CDR2 is SASEGT in the germline V gene. The CDR3 reads CASSEDGITLVSSYNEQFF. The CDR3 DNA follows: TGTGCCAGCAGTGAAGATGGGATTACGCTTGTGAGCTCCTACAATGAGCAGTTCTTC.

V gene TRBV7-9 combines with J gene TRBJ2-7; possibly TRBD1 or TRBD2 for D (5 bases each). The germline V gene has CDR1 SEHNR and CDR2 FQNEAQ (reference sequence). V lost 5 bases to trimming and J lost 2 bases, with 10 bases between them. The CDR3 has 13 residues. The CDR3 here is CASSPKGPYEQYF. The CDR3 DNA reads as TGTGCCAGCAGCCCTAAGGGACCCTACGAGCAGTACTTC.

The chain is built from TRBV5-4 and TRBJ2-3; no firm D call. This CDR3 spans 15 amino acids. Trimming cost V 0 bases and J 1 base, with 9 bases left between them. Germline-derived CDR1 and CDR2 are SGHNT and YYREEE (reference sequence). CDR3 protein: CASSLVFAGTDTQYF. CDR3 bases: TGTGCCAGCAGCTTGGTTTTCGCGGGCACAGATACGCAGTATTTT. Using reference TRBV5-4 and TRBJ2-3 for the parts outside the CDR3, the full variable domain is ETGVTQSPTHLIKTRGQQVTLRCSSQSGHNTVSWYQQALGQGPQFIFQYYREEENGRGNFPPRFSGLQFPNYSSELNVNALELDDSALYLCASSLVFAGTDTQYFGPGTRLTVL.

V and J are TRBV7-9 and TRBJ1-2; D is perhaps TRBD1 (5 bases). Trimming took 5 bases from V and 6 from J, leaving 16 bases between them. This CDR3 contains 14 residues. Germline V lookup: CDR1 SEHNR, CDR2 FQNEAQ (reference sequence). DNA of the CDR3: TGTGCCAGCAGCAAAGGGGAACAGGCCCATGGCTACACCTTC. Its protein is CASSKGEQAHGYTF.

The V gene is TRBV6-1, the J gene TRBJ2-4; TRBD2 agrees at 9 bases. Germline V gives CDR1 MNHNS, CDR2 SASEGT. This CDR3 has 15 residues. The ends lost 4 bases at V and 6 bases at J; junction bases unmatched: 7. The CDR3 spells CASSARLADGNIQYF. CDR3 nucleotides: TGTGCCAGCAGTGCAAGACTAGCGGATGGAAACATTCAGTACTTC.

CDR3 sequence reads: CASTGSGGEQYF. The CDR3 nucleotides are TGTGCCAGCACCGGATCGGGAGGCGAGCAGTACTTC. V usage is TRBV7-9 and J usage is TRBJ2-7; 7 bases are shared with TRBD2. Trimming at V came to 7 bases and at J to 6 bases, leaving 6 bases not matched to a gene. The germline V gene encodes CDR1 SEHNR and CDR2 FQNEAQ (reference sequence). This CDR3 contains 12 residues.

The sample holds one count of this clone. The gene calls are TRBV13 and TRBJ1-1; the D gene is possibly TRBD1 (5 bases). The CDR3 runs 15 residues. V shed 1 base and J shed 3 bases, with 12 bases lying between them. Germline V CDR1 and CDR2: PRHDT, FYEKMQ (reference sequence). The CDR3 reads CASSLEGSGYTEAFF. In nucleotides, the CDR3 is TGTGCCAGCAGCTTAGAGGGGTCCGGGTACACTGAAGCTTTCTTT.